This T cell receptor (beta chain) came from a study of blood T cell repertoires in COVID-19. In the study overall: Researchers got acute and convalescent COVID-19 samples from the United States, Italy and Spain. PBMCs, B-cell-depleted T cells, or T cells provided the cDNA or gDNA that made up the material.

Per the original methods: Estimated nucleated cell counts came from reference gene primer amplification. Sequencing used immunoSEQ multiplex PCR; TCRdb keeps in-frame clones, though not all of them. Clonal size and the V and J genes are those of that table, whereas D and trimming came from the DNA. The table shows approximately 10,000 clones, with roughly 81% occurring only once. Germline CDR1 and CDR2: MNHNY and SVGAGI (reference sequence). The CDR3 is 16 amino acids. Trimming removed 1 base from V and 1 base from J; junction bases left unmatched: 5. The chain links TRBV6-6 to TRBJ2-3; 7 bases match TRBD2. The TCR sequence derives from a man over 45 with active COVID-19. Sequenced sample: peripheral blood. This CDR3 is CASSYWGGEGTDTQYF. CDR3 DNA: TGTGCCAGCAGTTACTGGGGAGGGGAGGGCACAGATACGCAGTATTTT.